This T cell receptor (beta chain) was observed in a study of cytomegalovirus exposure and HLA in healthy donors. PCR primers comprised 60 Vbeta and 13 Jbeta primers. Assay: immunoSEQ multiplex PCR; the TCRdb copy retains only in-frame clones and omits some. The sample yields approximately 150,000 clones, around 80% seen once. V was cut by 0 bases and J by 1 base, with 8 bases left in between. CDR3 length equals 15 residues. The germline V gene encodes CDR1 SGHDN and CDR2 FVKESK. Specimen: PBMCs. The receptor was isolated from a woman in her thirties in good health and CMV-seropositive. V is TRBV14 and J is TRBJ2-3; perhaps TRBD1 as D (5 bases). In DNA, the CDR3 is TGTGCCAGCAGCCAAGATCGGACACGCACAGATACGCAGTATTTT. It translates to CASSQDRTRTDTQYF.